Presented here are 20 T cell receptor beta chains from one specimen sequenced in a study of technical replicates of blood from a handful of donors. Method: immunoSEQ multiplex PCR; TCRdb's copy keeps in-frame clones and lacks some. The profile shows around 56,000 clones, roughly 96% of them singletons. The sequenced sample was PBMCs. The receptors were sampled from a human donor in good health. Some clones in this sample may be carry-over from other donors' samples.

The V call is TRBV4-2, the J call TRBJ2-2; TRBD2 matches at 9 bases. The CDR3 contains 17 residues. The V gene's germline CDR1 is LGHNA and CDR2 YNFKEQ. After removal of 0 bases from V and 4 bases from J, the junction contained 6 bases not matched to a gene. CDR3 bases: TGTGCCAGCAGCCAAGATCCAAGCGGGGGGATCACCGGGGAGCTGTTTTTT. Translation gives CASSQDPSGGITGELFF.

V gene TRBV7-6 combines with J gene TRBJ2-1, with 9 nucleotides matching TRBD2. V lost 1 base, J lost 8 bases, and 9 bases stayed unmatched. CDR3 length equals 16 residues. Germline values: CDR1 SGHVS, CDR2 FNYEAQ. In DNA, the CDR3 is TGTGCCAGCAGCTTAGTAAGCCTAGCGGGACCGGATGAGCAGTTCTTC. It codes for CASSLVSLAGPDEQFF.

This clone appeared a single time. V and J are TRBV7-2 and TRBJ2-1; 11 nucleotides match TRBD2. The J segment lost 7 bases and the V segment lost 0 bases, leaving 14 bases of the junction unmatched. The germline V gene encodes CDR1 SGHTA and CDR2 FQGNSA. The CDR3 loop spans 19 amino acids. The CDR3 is CASSLAGSGRARGENEQFF. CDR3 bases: TGTGCCAGCAGCTTAGCCGGTAGCGGGAGGGCTCGGGGGGAGAATGAGCAGTTCTTC. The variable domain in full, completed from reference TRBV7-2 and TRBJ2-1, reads GAGVSQSPSNKVTEKGKDVELRCDPISGHTALYWYRQSLGQGLEFLIYFQGNSAPDKSGLPSDRFSAERTGGSVSTLTIQRTQQEDSAVYLCASSLAGSGRARGENEQFFGPGTRLTVL.

The CDR3 DNA sequence: TGTGCCAGCAGCCCTTGGGGACTAGCGGGAGTTGATGAGCAGTTCTTC. It translates to CASSPWGLAGVDEQFF. The chain is built from TRBV7-9 and TRBJ2-1, with 14 bases identical to TRBD2. Germline trimming cut 5 bases from V and 8 bases from J; bases unmatched to any gene: 8. The CDR3 totals 16 residues. The germline CDR1 and CDR2 sequences are SEHNR and FQNEAQ (reference sequence).

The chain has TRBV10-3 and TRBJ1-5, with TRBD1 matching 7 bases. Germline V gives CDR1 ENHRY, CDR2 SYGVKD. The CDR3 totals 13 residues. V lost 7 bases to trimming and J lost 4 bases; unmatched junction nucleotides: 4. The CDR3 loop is CAITSDRNQPQHF. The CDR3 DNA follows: TGTGCCATCACCTCGGACAGGAATCAGCCCCAGCATTTT.

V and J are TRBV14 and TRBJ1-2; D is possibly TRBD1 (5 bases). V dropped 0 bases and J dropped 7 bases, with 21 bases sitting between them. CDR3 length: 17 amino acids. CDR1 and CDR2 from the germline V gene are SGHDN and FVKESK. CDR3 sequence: CASSQEGDWGDWSGYTF. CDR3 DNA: TGTGCCAGCAGCCAAGAAGGGGACTGGGGGGATTGGAGTGGCTACACCTTC.

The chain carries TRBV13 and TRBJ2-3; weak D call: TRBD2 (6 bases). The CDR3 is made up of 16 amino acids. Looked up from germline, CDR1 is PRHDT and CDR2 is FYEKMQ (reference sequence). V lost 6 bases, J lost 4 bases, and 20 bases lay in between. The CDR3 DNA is TGTGCCAGCAGTTCTTTACCGGGGGTAGGCGCAGATACGCAGTATTTT. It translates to CASSSLPGVGADTQYF.

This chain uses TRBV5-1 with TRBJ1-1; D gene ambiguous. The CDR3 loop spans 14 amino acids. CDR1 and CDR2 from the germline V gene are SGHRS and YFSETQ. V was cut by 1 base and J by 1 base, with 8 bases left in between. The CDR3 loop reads CASSLSGQNTEAFF. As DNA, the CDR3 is TGCGCCAGCAGCTTGAGTGGGCAGAACACTGAAGCTTTCTTT.

The CDR3 spells CASSPLGQGSSGANVLTF. DNA for the CDR3: TGCGCCAGCAGCCCCCTAGGACAGGGGTCCTCTGGGGCCAACGTCCTGACTTTC. The genes are TRBV4-1 and TRBJ2-6; 9 bases fit TRBD1. Germline-derived CDR1 and CDR2 are MGHRA and YSYEKL. V lost 4 bases and J lost 0; bases outside the gene matches: 7. CDR3 size: 18 residues.

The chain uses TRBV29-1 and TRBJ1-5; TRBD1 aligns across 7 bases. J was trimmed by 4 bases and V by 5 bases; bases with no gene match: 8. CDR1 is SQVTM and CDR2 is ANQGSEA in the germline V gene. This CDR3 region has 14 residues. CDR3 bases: TGCAGCGTTACGGTGGGGACAGTGAATCAGCCCCAGCATTTT. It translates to CSVTVGTVNQPQHF. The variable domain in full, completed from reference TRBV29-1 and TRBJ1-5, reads SAVISQKPSRDICQRGTSLTIQCQVDSQVTMMFWYRQQPGQSLTLIATANQGSEATYESGFVIDKFPISRPNLTFSTLTVSNMSPEDSSIYLCSVTVGTVNQPQHFGDGTRLSIL.

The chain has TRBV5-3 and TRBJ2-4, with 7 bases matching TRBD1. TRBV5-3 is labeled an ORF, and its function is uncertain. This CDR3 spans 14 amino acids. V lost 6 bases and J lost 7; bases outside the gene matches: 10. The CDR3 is CARMAAETGNIQYF. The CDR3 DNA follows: TGTGCCAGAATGGCGGCAGAGACAGGGAACATTCAGTACTTC.

In DNA, the CDR3 is TGCAGCGTTGAACAGGACTACGAGCAGTACTTC. It specifies CSVEQDYEQYF. The J gene is TRBJ2-7, the V gene TRBV29-1, with D unclear. The germline V and J ends were trimmed by 2 bases and 3 bases, with 5 bases remaining between them. CDR1 is SQVTM and CDR2 is ANQGSEA in the germline V gene. This CDR3 has 11 amino acids.

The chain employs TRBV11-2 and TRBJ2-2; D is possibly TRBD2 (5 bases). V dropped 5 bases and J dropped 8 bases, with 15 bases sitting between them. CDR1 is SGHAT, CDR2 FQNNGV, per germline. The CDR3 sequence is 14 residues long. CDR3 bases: TGTGCCAGCAGCCTGGAGGTGGGGTCGGGGGAGCTGTTTTTT. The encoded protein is CASSLEVGSGELFF.

In nucleotides, the CDR3 is TGTGCCGTCACCGGGACAGGGACCACTGAAGCTTTCTTT. Amino acid sequence: CAVTGTGTTEAFF. The V gene is TRBV10-3, the J gene TRBJ1-1, with 9 bases identical to TRBD1. Germline values: CDR1 ENHRY, CDR2 SYGVKD. Trimming cost V 11 bases and J 4 bases; bases outside gene matches: 8. CDR3 length: 13 residues.

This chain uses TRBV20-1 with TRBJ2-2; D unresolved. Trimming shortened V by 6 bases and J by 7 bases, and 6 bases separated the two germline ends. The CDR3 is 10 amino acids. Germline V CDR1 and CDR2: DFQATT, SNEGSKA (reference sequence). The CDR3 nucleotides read TGCAGTGCCCCTTTCGGGGAGCTGTTTTTT. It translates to CSAPFGELFF.

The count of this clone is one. Here the CDR3 DNA reads TGTGCCTGGAGTGCCGCATTGGGACTAGCGGGAGTCTACGAGCAGTACTTC. This translates into CAWSAALGLAGVYEQYF. The chain employs TRBV30 and TRBJ2-7, with 14 bases aligning to TRBD2. V was pared by 1 base and J by 3 bases, with 8 bases of the junction left unmatched. From germline, CDR1 is GTSNPN and CDR2 SVGIG (reference sequence). This CDR3 spans 17 amino acids.

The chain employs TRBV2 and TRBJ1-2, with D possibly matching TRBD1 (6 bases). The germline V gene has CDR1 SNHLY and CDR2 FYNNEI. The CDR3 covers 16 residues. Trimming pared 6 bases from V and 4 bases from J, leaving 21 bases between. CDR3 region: CASSDILTGTTYGYTF. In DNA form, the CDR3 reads TGTGCCAGCAGCGACATACTTACCGGGACAACCTATGGCTACACCTTC. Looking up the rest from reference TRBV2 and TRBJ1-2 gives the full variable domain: EPEVTQTPSHQVTQMGQEVILRCVPISNHLYFYWYRQILGQKVEFLVSFYNNEISEKSEIFDDQFSVERPDGSNFTLKIRSTKLEDSAMYFCASSDILTGTTYGYTFGSGTRLTVV.

In DNA form, the CDR3 reads TGTGCCATCACCAGGGACAGAAACTACGAGCAGTACTTC. Amino acid sequence: CAITRDRNYEQYF. The chain links TRBV10-3 to TRBJ2-7; 7 bases are shared with TRBD1. The CDR3 loop spans 13 amino acids. Germline V gene sequence: CDR1 ENHRY, CDR2 SYGVKD. J lost 3 bases, V lost 7 bases, and 6 bases had no gene match.

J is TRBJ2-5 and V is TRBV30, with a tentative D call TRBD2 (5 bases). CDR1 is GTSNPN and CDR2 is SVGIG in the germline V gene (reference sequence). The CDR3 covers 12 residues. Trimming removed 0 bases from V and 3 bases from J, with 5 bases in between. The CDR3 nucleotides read TGTGCCTGGAGTGTACTAGAAGAGACCCAGTACTTC. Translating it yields CAWSVLEETQYF.

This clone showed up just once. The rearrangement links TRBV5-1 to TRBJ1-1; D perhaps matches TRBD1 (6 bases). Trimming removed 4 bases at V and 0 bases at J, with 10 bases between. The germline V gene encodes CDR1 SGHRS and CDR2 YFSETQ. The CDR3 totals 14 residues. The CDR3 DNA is TGCGCCAGCAGCGAACAGGGCATGAACACTGAAGCTTTCTTT. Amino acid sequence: CASSEQGMNTEAFF. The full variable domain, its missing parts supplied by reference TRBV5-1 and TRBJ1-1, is KAGVTQTPRYLIKTRGQQVTLSCSPISGHRSVSWYQQTPGQGLQFLFEYFSETQRNKGNFPGRFSGRQFSNSRSEMNVSTLELGDSALYLCASSEQGMNTEAFFGQGTRLTVV.